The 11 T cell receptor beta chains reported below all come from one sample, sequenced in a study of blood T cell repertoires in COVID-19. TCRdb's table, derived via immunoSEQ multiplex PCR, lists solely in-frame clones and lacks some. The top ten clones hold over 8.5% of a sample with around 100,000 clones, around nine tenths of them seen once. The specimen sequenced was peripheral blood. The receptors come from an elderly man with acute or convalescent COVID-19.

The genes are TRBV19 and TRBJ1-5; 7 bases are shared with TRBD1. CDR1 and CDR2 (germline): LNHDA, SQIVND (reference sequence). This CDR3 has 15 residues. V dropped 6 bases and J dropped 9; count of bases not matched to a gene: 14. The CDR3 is CASRGEQGSLRPQHF. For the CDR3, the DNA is TGTGCCAGTAGGGGAGAACAGGGGAGCCTTCGGCCCCAGCATTTT.

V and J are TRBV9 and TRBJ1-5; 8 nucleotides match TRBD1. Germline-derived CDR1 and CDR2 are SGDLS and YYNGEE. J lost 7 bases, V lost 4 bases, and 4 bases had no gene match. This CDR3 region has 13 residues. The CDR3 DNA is TGTGCCAGCAGCCCAGGGGGCGAGCAGCCCCAGCATTTT. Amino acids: CASSPGGEQPQHF.

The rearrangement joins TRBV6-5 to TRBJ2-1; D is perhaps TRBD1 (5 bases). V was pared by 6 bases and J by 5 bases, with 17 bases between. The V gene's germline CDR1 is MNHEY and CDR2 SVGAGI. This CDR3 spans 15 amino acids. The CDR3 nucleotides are TGTGCCAGCAGCCCCCGGCGGACAAGGGACAATGAGCAGTTCTTC. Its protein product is CASSPRRTRDNEQFF.

As DNA, the CDR3 is TGTGCCAGCAGCTCCAGACAGGGGGGCACTGAAGCTTTCTTT. It codes for CASSSRQGGTEAFF. The chain couples TRBV27 to TRBJ1-1, with 9 bases lining up with TRBD1. The CDR3 covers 14 residues. CDR1 is MNHEY, CDR2 SMNVEV, per germline (reference sequence). After removal of 6 bases from V and 4 bases from J, the junction contained 6 bases not matched to a gene.

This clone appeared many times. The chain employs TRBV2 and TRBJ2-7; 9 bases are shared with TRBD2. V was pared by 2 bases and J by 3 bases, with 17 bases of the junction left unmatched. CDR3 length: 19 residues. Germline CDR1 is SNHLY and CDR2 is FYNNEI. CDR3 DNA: TGTGCCAGCAGTGAAATCCTACCCTGGGATAGCGGGGGCATCTACGAGCAGTACTTC. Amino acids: CASSEILPWDSGGIYEQYF.

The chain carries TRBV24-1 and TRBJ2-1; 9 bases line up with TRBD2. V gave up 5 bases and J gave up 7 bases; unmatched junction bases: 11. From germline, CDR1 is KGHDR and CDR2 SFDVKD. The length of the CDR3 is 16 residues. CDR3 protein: CATSGMVAGEGNEQFF. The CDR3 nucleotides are TGTGCCACCAGTGGGATGGTAGCGGGAGAGGGAAATGAGCAGTTCTTC.

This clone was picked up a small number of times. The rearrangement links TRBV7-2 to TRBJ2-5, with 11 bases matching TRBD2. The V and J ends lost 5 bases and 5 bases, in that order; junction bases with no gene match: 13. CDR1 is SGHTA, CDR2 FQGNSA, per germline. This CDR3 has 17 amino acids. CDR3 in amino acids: CASSPAGTSGGWETQYF. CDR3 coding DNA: TGTGCCAGCAGCCCTGCGGGTACTAGCGGGGGCTGGGAGACCCAGTACTTC.

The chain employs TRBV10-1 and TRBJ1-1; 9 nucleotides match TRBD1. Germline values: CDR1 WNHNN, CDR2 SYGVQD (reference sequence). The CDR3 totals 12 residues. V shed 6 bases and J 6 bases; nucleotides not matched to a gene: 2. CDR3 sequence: CASRGTGPEAFF. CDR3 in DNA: TGCGCCAGCAGGGGGACAGGGCCTGAAGCTTTCTTT.

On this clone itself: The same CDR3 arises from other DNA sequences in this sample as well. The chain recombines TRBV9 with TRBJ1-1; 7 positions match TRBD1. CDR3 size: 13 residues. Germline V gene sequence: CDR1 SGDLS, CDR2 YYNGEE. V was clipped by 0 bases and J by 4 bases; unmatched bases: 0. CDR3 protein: CASSVGQGTEAFF. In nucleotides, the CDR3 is TGTGCCAGCAGCGTAGGACAGGGCACTGAAGCTTTCTTT.

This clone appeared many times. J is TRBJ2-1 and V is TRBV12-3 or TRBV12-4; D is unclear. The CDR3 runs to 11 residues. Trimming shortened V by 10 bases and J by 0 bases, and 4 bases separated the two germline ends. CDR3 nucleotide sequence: TGTGCCATCCGCTCCTACAATGAGCAGTTCTTC. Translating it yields CAIRSYNEQFF.

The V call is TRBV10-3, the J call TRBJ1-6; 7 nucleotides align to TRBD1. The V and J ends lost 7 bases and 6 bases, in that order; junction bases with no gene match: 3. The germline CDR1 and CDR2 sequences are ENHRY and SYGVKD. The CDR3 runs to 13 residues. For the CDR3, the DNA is TGTGCCATCAACGGACAGGCTAATTCACCCCTCCACTTT. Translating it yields CAINGQANSPLHF.